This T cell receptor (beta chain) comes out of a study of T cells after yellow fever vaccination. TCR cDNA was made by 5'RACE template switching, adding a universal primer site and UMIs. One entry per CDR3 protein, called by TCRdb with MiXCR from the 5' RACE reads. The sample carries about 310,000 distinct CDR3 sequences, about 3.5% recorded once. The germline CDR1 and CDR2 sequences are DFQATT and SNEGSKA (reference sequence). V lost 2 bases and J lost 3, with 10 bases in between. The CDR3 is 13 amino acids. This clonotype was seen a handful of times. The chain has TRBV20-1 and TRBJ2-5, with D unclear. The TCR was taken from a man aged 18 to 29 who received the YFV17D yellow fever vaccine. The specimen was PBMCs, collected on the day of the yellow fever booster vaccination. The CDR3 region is CSARHVLEETQYF. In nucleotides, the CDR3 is TGCAGTGCTAGACATGTCCTCGAAGAGACCCAGTACTTC.